These 9 T cell receptor beta chains originate from one sample sequenced in a study of shared clonotypes between healthy human individuals. The repertoire was sequenced with immunoSEQ multiplex PCR; TCRdb's copy has only in-frame clones and lacks some. The top ten hold around 0.13% of the sample, which has some 2,000,000 clones, roughly 94% seen once. Specimen: naive CD4+ T cells sorted from blood. The subset denotes: CD45RA+ positively selected. These receptor sequences come from a young man in good health.

J is TRBJ2-3 and V is TRBV19; no clear D. V dropped 6 bases and J dropped 0 bases, with 7 bases sitting between them. CDR1 and CDR2 (germline): LNHDA, SQIVND (reference sequence). The CDR3 is 13 amino acids. CDR3 protein: CASRELSTDTQYF. For the CDR3, the DNA is TGTGCCAGTAGGGAACTGAGCACAGATACGCAGTATTTT. Full variable domain (remainder filled in from reference TRBV19 and TRBJ2-3): DGGITQSPKYLFRKEGQNVTLSCEQNLNHDAMYWYRQDPGQGLRLIYYSQIVNDFQKGDIAEGYSVSREKKESFPLTVTSAQKNPTAFYLCASRELSTDTQYFGPGTRLTVL.

V gene TRBV5-8 combines with J gene TRBJ2-7; D unclear. Germline CDR1 reads SGHTS; CDR2 reads YDEGEE. V gave up 2 bases and J gave up 1 base, with 13 bases separating them. The CDR3 is made up of 15 amino acids. In DNA form, the CDR3 reads TGTGCCAGCAGCTTTGAAGGGATCTCTTCCTACGAGCAGTACTTC. Translating gives CASSFEGISSYEQYF.

The CDR3 protein is CASSLGRTSLNYEQYF. Written as DNA, the CDR3 is TGTGCCAGCAGCTTAGGTCGGACTAGCCTCAACTACGAGCAGTACTTC. The rearrangement joins TRBV7-2 to TRBJ2-7; 8 bases align to TRBD2. CDR1 and CDR2 from the germline V gene are SGHTA and FQGNSA. This CDR3 has 16 residues. Trimming at V came to 1 base and at J to 3 bases, leaving 8 bases not matched to a gene.

V and J are TRBV29-1 and TRBJ2-6, with D possibly TRBD1 on 6 matching bases. The V and J ends lost 5 bases and 1 base respectively, with 9 bases between them. The CDR3 has 14 residues. Germline lookup yields CDR1 SQVTM and CDR2 ANQGSEA. In DNA form, the CDR3 reads TGCAGCGTTTCAGGGGTGTCTGGGGCCAACGTCCTGACTTTC. Protein product: CSVSGVSGANVLTF.

V gene TRBV7-2 combines with J gene TRBJ2-5; D is undetermined. The CDR3 sequence is 12 residues long. The germline V gene has CDR1 SGHTA and CDR2 FQGNSA. Trimming pared 2 bases from V and 4 bases from J, leaving 5 bases between. As DNA, the CDR3 is TGTGCCAGCAGCTTAATGGGAGAGACCCAGTACTTC. It specifies CASSLMGETQYF.

The chain joins TRBV4-1 to TRBJ2-1, with 8 bases aligning to TRBD2. V was pared by 0 bases and J by 3 bases, with 7 bases of the junction left unmatched. Germline V gives CDR1 MGHRA, CDR2 YSYEKL. CDR3 length: 17 residues. The CDR3 DNA reads as TGCGCCAGCAGCCAAGATGGGGGACTAGATAGCTACAATGAGCAGTTCTTC. This translates into CASSQDGGLDSYNEQFF.

The genes are TRBV5-6 and TRBJ2-5, with D possibly TRBD2 on 6 matching bases. The V gene's germline CDR1 is SGHDT and CDR2 YYEEEE. The CDR3 runs 15 residues. V lost 3 bases and J 7 bases, leaving 19 bases between the germline ends. This CDR3 reads CASSSRDSSPVTQYF. The CDR3 DNA reads TGTGCCAGCAGCTCACGGGACTCGAGCCCGGTGACCCAGTACTTC.

The rearrangement links TRBV2 to TRBJ2-5; no clear D. The CDR3 is 14 amino acids. The V end was cut by 1 base, the J end by 5 bases, with 11 bases between. CDR1 and CDR2 from the germline V gene are SNHLY and FYNNEI. The CDR3 region is CASSEGRVGETQYF. For the CDR3, the DNA is TGTGCCAGCAGTGAAGGACGGGTTGGTGAGACCCAGTACTTC.

The chain recombines TRBV4-1 with TRBJ2-2; 9 bases line up with TRBD2. Looked up from germline, CDR1 is MGHRA and CDR2 is YSYEKL. V dropped 4 bases and J dropped 4; count of bases not matched to a gene: 4. The CDR3 is 15 residues long. The CDR3 is CASSPLAGITGELFF. The CDR3 DNA sequence: TGCGCCAGCAGCCCCCTAGCGGGAATCACCGGGGAGCTGTTTTTT.